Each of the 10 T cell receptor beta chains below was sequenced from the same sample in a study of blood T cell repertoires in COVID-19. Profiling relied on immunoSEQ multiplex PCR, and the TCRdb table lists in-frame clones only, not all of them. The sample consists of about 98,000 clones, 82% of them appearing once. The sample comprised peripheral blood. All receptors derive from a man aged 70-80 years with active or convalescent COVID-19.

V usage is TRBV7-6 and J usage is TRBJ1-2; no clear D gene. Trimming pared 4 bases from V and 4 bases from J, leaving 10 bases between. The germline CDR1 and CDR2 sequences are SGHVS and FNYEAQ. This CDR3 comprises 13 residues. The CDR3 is CASSSEGAYGYTF. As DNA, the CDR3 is TGTGCCAGCAGCTCCGAAGGAGCCTATGGCTACACCTTC.

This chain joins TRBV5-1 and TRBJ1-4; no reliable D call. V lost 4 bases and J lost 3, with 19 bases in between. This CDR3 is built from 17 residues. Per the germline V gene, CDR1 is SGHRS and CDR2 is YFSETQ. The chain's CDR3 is CASSPAANGEANEKLFF. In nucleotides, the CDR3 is TGCGCCAGCAGCCCGGCGGCTAATGGAGAGGCTAATGAAAAACTGTTTTTT.

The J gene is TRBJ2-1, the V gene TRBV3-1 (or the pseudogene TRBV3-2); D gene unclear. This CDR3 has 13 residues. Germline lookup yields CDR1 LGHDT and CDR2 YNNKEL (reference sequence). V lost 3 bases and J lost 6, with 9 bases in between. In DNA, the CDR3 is TGTGCCAGCAGCCAGTGGCAGATCAATGAGCAGTTCTTC. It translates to CASSQWQINEQFF.

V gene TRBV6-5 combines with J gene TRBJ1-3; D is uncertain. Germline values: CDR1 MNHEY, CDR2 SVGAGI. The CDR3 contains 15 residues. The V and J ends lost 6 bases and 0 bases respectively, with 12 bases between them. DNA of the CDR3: TGTGCCAGCAGGCGGTTGGCAAGCTCTGGAAACACCATATATTTT. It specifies CASRRLASSGNTIYF.

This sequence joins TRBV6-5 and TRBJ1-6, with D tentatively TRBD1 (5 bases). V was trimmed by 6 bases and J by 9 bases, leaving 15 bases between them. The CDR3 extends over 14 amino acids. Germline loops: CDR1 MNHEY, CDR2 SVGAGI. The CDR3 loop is CASRAGGTGSPLHF. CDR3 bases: TGTGCCAGCAGGGCCGGGGGTACGGGTTCACCCCTCCACTTT.

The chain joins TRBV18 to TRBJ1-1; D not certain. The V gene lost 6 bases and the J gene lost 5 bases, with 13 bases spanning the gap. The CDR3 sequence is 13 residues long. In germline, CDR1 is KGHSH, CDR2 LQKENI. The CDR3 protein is CASSPIRETEAFF. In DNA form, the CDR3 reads TGTGCCAGCTCCCCTATAAGGGAGACTGAAGCTTTCTTT.

CDR3 coding DNA: TGTGCCAGCAGCTTAGCCAGGGCAGAGCCCCAGCATTTT. It is translated as CASSLARAEPQHF. V usage is TRBV7-9 and J usage is TRBJ1-5; D possibly corresponds to TRBD1 (5 bases). V was trimmed by 0 bases and J by 8 bases, leaving 8 bases between them. Germline assignment: CDR1 SEHNR and CDR2 FQNEAQ (reference sequence). The CDR3 spans 13 residues.

The CDR3 DNA reads as TGCGCCAGCAGCTCGGGGGTGGGGATCCGATCCTACGAGCAGTACTTC. Amino acids: CASSSGVGIRSYEQYF. This rearrangement joins TRBV5-1 to TRBJ2-7; TRBD2 might be the D (6 bases). Trimming left V 3 bases short and J 1 base short, with 17 bases between. CDR1 and CDR2 from the germline V gene are SGHRS and YFSETQ. There are 16 residues in the CDR3.

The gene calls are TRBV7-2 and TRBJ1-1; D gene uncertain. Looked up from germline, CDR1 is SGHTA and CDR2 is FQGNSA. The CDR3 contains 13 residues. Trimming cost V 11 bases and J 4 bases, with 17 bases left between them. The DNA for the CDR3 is TGTGCCCTCCCGGGAACGGACGGCACTGAAGCTTTCTTT. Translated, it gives CALPGTDGTEAFF. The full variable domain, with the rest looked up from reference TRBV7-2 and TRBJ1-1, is GAGVSQSPSNKVTEKGKDVELRCDPISGHTALYWYRQSLGQGLEFLIYFQGNSAPDKSGLPSDRFSAERTGGSVSTLTIQRTQQEDSAVYLCALPGTDGTEAFFGQGTRLTVV.

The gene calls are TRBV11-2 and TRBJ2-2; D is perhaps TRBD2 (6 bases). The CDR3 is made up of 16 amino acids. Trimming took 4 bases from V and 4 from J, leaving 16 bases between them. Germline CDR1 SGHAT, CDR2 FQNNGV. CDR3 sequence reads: CASSWGVRVGTGELFF. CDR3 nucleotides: TGTGCCAGCAGCTGGGGGGTCAGGGTGGGCACCGGGGAGCTGTTTTTT.